What follows are 14 T cell receptor beta chains derived from one specimen sequenced in a study of shared clonotypes between healthy human individuals. TCRdb's table, derived via immunoSEQ multiplex PCR, lists solely in-frame clones and lacks some. The table lists 950,000 to 1,100,000 clones, 65% to 75% of them singletons. Sequences were obtained from memory CD4+ T cells sorted from blood. Subset defined: CD45RA-negative fraction. Every receptor here comes from a man aged 18 to 30 in good health.

This chain joins TRBV6-5 and TRBJ1-1; unclear D gene. The CDR3 consists of 11 residues. Germline V gene lookup returns CDR1 MNHEY and CDR2 SVGAGI. The V end lost 6 bases, the J end lost 4 bases, and 6 bases lay between the germline ends. DNA of the CDR3: TGTGCCAGCAGCACCCCCACTGAAGCTTTCTTT. This translates into CASSTPTEAFF.

This clone was observed a single time. J is TRBJ1-2 and V is TRBV5-5; D may be TRBD1 (6 bases). Germline V gene lookup returns CDR1 SGHKS and CDR2 YYEKEE (reference sequence). This CDR3 has 15 residues. The V end was cut by 6 bases, the J end by 2 bases, with 17 bases between. As DNA, the CDR3 is TGTGCCAGCATCCTCACGGACAGCGAGAACTATGGCTACACCTTC. The encoded protein is CASILTDSENYGYTF.

This chain connects TRBV7-2 to TRBJ2-1; tentative D call: TRBD2 (7 bases). Per germline, CDR1 SGHTA and CDR2 FQGNSA. Between the trimmed V and J ends, which lost 0 bases and 6 bases, there was a span of 12 bases. The CDR3 runs to 15 residues. The CDR3 region has the DNA TGTGCCAGCAGCTTAGCGGGGGGGGCCTTCAATGAGCAGTTCTTC. Translating it yields CASSLAGGAFNEQFF.

The J gene is TRBJ2-3, the V gene TRBV27; no clear D. The germline CDR1 and CDR2 sequences are MNHEY and SMNVEV (reference sequence). The CDR3 runs to 14 residues. The V end was cut by 0 bases, the J end by 4 bases, with 8 bases between. Written as DNA, the CDR3 is TGTGCCAGCAGTTTATCGAAAGCCTCAGATACGCAGTATTTT. The encoded protein is CASSLSKASDTQYF.

The gene calls are TRBV5-6 and TRBJ2-5; D remains unclear. CDR1 is SGHDT, CDR2 YYEEEE, per germline. The CDR3 consists of 14 residues. The V gene lost 5 bases and the J gene lost 1 base, with 12 bases spanning the gap. CDR3 sequence: CASSFRVFQETQYF. The CDR3, as DNA: TGTGCCAGCAGTTTTCGGGTGTTCCAAGAGACCCAGTACTTC.

V is TRBV28 and J is TRBJ1-2, with TRBD1 identical over 11 bases. The germline CDR1 and CDR2 sequences are MDHEN and SYDVKM. The CDR3 runs 15 residues. The V and J ends lost 4 bases and 8 bases, in that order; junction bases with no gene match: 9. In DNA form, the CDR3 reads TGTGCCAGCAGTTCTAACGGACAGGGGGCGGGAGGCTACACCTTC. It codes for CASSSNGQGAGGYTF.

This rearrangement joins TRBV28 to TRBJ1-2; D unclear. The V gene lost 3 bases and the J gene lost 5 bases, with 19 bases spanning the gap. The CDR3 sequence is 16 residues long. From germline, CDR1 is MDHEN and CDR2 SYDVKM. CDR3 DNA: TGTGCCAGCAGTTTGCCTCGGTCTAGGGAGCCTTATGGCTACACCTTC. The encoded protein is CASSLPRSREPYGYTF.

This clone has just a few counts. V and J are TRBV2 and TRBJ2-2; 9 bases map to TRBD1. Unmatched junction bases numbered 5, after V lost 5 bases and J lost 7 bases. This CDR3 has 14 amino acids. CDR1 and CDR2 from the germline V gene are SNHLY and FYNNEI. The CDR3 region is CASSLQGAGGELFF. The CDR3 nucleotides read TGTGCCAGCAGTTTACAGGGGGCTGGCGGGGAGCTGTTTTTT. Variable domain in full (rest from reference TRBV2 and TRBJ2-2): EPEVTQTPSHQVTQMGQEVILRCVPISNHLYFYWYRQILGQKVEFLVSFYNNEISEKSEIFDDQFSVERPDGSNFTLKIRSTKLEDSAMYFCASSLQGAGGELFFGEGSRLTVL.

The V gene is TRBV18, the J gene TRBJ1-1; D is possibly TRBD1 (5 bases). The CDR3 is 15 amino acids. The germline gives CDR1 KGHSH, CDR2 LQKENI. V was cut by 4 bases and J by 3 bases, with 15 bases left in between. The CDR3 loop reads CASSLRQSQDTEAFF. Here the CDR3 DNA reads TGTGCCAGCTCACTGCGACAGTCCCAGGACACTGAAGCTTTCTTT.

This clone was detected a few times. The chain employs TRBV5-1 and TRBJ2-1; D may match TRBD1 or TRBD2 (5 bases each). Germline CDR1 is SGHRS and CDR2 is YFSETQ. V lost 4 bases and J 3 bases, leaving 8 bases between the germline ends. This CDR3 has 13 amino acids. The CDR3 here is CASSIGGYNEQFF. The CDR3 DNA reads TGCGCCAGCAGCATTGGGGGCTACAATGAGCAGTTCTTC.

CDR3 in DNA: TGTGCCAGTATTCGCCCTGGAGCTAACTATGGCTACACCTTC. Amino acids: CASIRPGANYGYTF. This chain joins TRBV19 and TRBJ1-2; D not resolved. The CDR3 is made up of 14 amino acids. V was pared by 7 bases and J by 0 bases, with 12 bases between. Germline lookup yields CDR1 LNHDA and CDR2 SQIVND (reference sequence).

The CDR3 bases are TGTGCCAGCAGCTTCGGGAGGGGGAGCTCCTACAATGAGCAGTTCTTC. This sequence encodes CASSFGRGSSYNEQFF. J is TRBJ2-1 and V is TRBV27, with 8 bases aligning to TRBD2. In germline, CDR1 is MNHEY, CDR2 SMNVEV (reference sequence). The V gene end was trimmed by 6 bases and the J gene end by 0 bases; junction bases not matched to a gene: 7. This CDR3 is 16 amino acids long.

V is TRBV19 and J is TRBJ1-5, with D possibly TRBD1 on 6 matching bases. Trimming removed 7 bases from V and 5 bases from J, with 18 bases in between. Germline V CDR1 and CDR2: LNHDA, SQIVND (reference sequence). The CDR3 has 15 amino acids. For the CDR3, the DNA is TGTGCCAGTACTTTAGGAGGGGGATGGGATCAGCCCCAGCATTTT. Translating gives CASTLGGGWDQPQHF.

The rearrangement joins TRBV10-3 to TRBJ1-4; D is possibly TRBD1 (5 bases). CDR1 and CDR2 (germline): ENHRY, SYGVKD. Trimming pared 0 bases from V and 8 bases from J, leaving 13 bases between. This CDR3 contains 15 residues. The CDR3 bases are TGTGCCATCAGTGAGTCGGCCAGGGACGGCGAAAAACTGTTTTTT. Translated, it gives CAISESARDGEKLFF.